This T cell receptor beta chain emerged from a study of CD8 T cells in ankylosing spondylitis (dated by TCRdb to 2015 to 2018). Context from the whole study: The study profiled T cell receptor beta repertoires in healthy donors and ankylosing spondylitis patients to find disease-linked TCR variants. In total, the full study cohort was made up of approximately 99 healthy donors and 25 to 30 ankylosing spondylitis patients. Peripheral blood samples were taken, and synovial fluid was additionally collected from ankylosing spondylitis patients.

Overall study results and their limits: Some motif variants had previously been reported in the synovial fluid and blood of reactive arthritis patients, which suggests shared mechanisms of disease initiation. A TCR beta motif made up of 7 to 9 highly homologous amino acid variants appeared to be characteristic of blood from ankylosing spondylitis patients. Significant enrichment of the disease-linked clones was reported in matched synovial fluid samples from ankylosing spondylitis patients. The disease-linked clones showed a CD8+ phenotype and occurred at relatively low frequencies in peripheral blood.

The CDR1 and CDR2 encoded by the germline V gene are MDHEN and SYDVKM. The CDR3 contains 15 residues, cysteine and phenylalanine counted. The only DNA kept is the CDR3, 45 bases in frame from the first base. At the junction V is shortened by 2 bases and J by 4 bases; bases outside the gene matches: 4. This clonotype was found many times. What antigen it recognizes has not been identified. No base-level quality is on record; no much larger clone is a single base apart. The instrument given in TCRdb is Illumina HiSeq 2500. Quantitative 5'-RACE with molecular barcodes was the method used to prepare the TCR beta libraries. As for the original processing: Disease-linked TCR variants were identified with a new computational method built on a probabilistic model of VDJ rearrangement. Using fastp trimming at Q25 and MiXCR clonotype assembly, TCRdb reanalyzed the public sequencing data and kept in-frame beta chains. Each record represents a unique CDR3 protein, reported with the most common genes and DNA among its rows. None of the V and J calls come from the authors' own analysis; TCRdb made them. In all, the sample holds over 60,000 distinct CDR3 sequences, and about 5.7% of those were seen once. The ten most abundant clones make up 2.2% of the sample.

The sequence came from a male donor with ankylosing spondylitis or in good health (not recorded which). The chain links TRBV28 with TRBJ2-1, with 8 middle bases fitting TRBD2. Sequenced material: blood, either unsorted or a sorted T cell fraction (not recorded which). CDR3 reads: CASSLRGGVYNEQFF. The nucleotide sequence is given as TGTGCCAGCAGTTTACGGGGGGGCGTATACAATGAGCAGTTCTTC.